The 25 T cell receptor beta chains below were found in one sample sequenced in a study of T-cell reconstitution after alpha-beta-depleted transplantation in children. Using unique molecular identifiers, the investigators prepared the TCRbeta library. TCRdb re-called the PCR reads with MiXCR, one entry per CDR3 protein. Here the sample spans 190,000 or so distinct CDR3 sequences, 14% to 15% being singletons. The sample in question was PBMCs from the stem cell graft donor, obtained from the stem cell graft. Receptors originate from a human donor who donated a stem cell graft to a child with acute lymphoblastic leukemia.

This clonotype was recorded many times. The gene calls are TRBV29-1 and TRBJ1-4; D call uncertain. This CDR3 contains 16 residues. The V gene lost 8 bases and the J gene lost 0 bases, with 19 bases spanning the gap. In germline, CDR1 is SQVTM, CDR2 ANQGSEA. The CDR3 DNA is TGCAGCTGCCTGGGATTGGCGGGGACAACTAATGAAAAACTGTTTTTT. This gives the protein CSCLGLAGTTNEKLFF.

This clonotype has at least ten counts. The chain employs TRBV6-1 and TRBJ1-2, with D hard to call. This CDR3 has 14 amino acids. V lost 2 bases and J 4 bases, leaving 11 bases between the germline ends. CDR1 MNHNS and CDR2 SASEGT come from the germline V gene. The CDR3 region has the DNA TGTGCCAGCAGTGAATCCCGAGAACTCTATGGCTACACCTTC. Translated: CASSESRELYGYTF.

This clonotype has at least ten counts. CDR3 coding DNA: TGTGCCAGCAGTTATGGGACTAGCGGGAGTGAGCAGTACTTC. This translates into CASSYGTSGSEQYF. The chain has TRBV6-2 or TRBV6-3 and TRBJ2-7; the match to TRBD2 covers 14 bases. The CDR3 covers 14 residues. Germline lookup yields CDR1 MNHEY and CDR2 SVGEGT. With V trimmed by 3 bases and J by 7 bases, 2 bases remained unmatched.

Concerning this clonotype: A much larger clone differs from this one at a single base, so this may be a read error. V gene TRBV6-2 or TRBV6-3 combines with J gene TRBJ2-7; 9 bases align to TRBD2. The CDR3 is 16 residues long. In germline, CDR1 is MNHEY, CDR2 SVGEGT. Losses at the gene ends were 4 bases for V and 2 bases for J; bases not matched to a gene: 9. The CDR3 DNA is TGTGCCAGCAGTTCGGGGCCTAGCGGGAATCCCTACGAGCAGTACTTC. Its protein product is CASSSGPSGNPYEQYF.

A remark on this clonotype: A read error may be the cause here, since a much bigger clone is one base away. The J gene is TRBJ1-2, the V gene TRBV14; 7 nucleotides match TRBD1. The CDR3 totals 13 residues. Looked up from germline, CDR1 is SGHDN and CDR2 is FVKESK. V lost 5 bases to trimming and J lost 4 bases; unmatched junction nucleotides: 4. The CDR3 loop is CASSAGTVYGYTF. In DNA, the CDR3 is TGTGCCAGCAGCGCCGGGACAGTCTATGGCTACACCTTC.

This clonotype showed up many times. The chain employs TRBV28 and TRBJ2-7; 8 bases agree with TRBD2. V lost 6 bases, J lost 2 bases, and 6 bases stayed unmatched. CDR1 and CDR2 from the germline V gene are MDHEN and SYDVKM. The CDR3 consists of 14 residues. In DNA, the CDR3 is TGTGCCAGCAGCCTACTTAGCGGGGCCTACGAGCAGTACTTC. It yields the protein CASSLLSGAYEQYF.

This clonotype was counted many times. The gene calls are TRBV12-3 or TRBV12-4 and TRBJ2-5; 13 bases agree with TRBD2. This CDR3 region has 15 residues. The V gene end was trimmed by 6 bases and the J gene end by 5 bases; junction bases not matched to a gene: 6. In DNA form, the CDR3 reads TGTGCCAGCAGCCCAGGACTAGCGGGAGTGGAGACCCAGTACTTC. Protein sequence: CASSPGLAGVETQYF.

There are many counts of this clonotype. The chain links TRBV6-1 to TRBJ2-2, with 9 positions matching TRBD1. Trimming removed 7 bases from V and 8 bases from J; junction bases left unmatched: 14. Germline V gene data show CDR1 as MNHNS and CDR2 as SASEGT. This CDR3 is 16 amino acids long. The CDR3 nucleotides read TGTGCCAGCAAGTCGAACAGGGGGCGCAGGGAAGGGGAGCTGTTTTTT. Translating it yields CASKSNRGRREGELFF.

The rearrangement joins TRBV12-5 to TRBJ2-3; 7 nucleotides agree with TRBD2. Looked up from germline, CDR1 is LGHNT and CDR2 is FRNRAP. The CDR3 length is 16 residues. V dropped 5 bases and J dropped 6; count of bases not matched to a gene: 14. CDR3 DNA: TGTGCTAGTGGTCGCATCCCCTCGACTAGCCTTGATACGCAGTATTTT. Residues: CASGRIPSTSLDTQYF.

This clonotype was found many times. This sequence joins TRBV11-2 and TRBJ2-7; 7 nucleotides align to TRBD2. Unmatched junction bases numbered 15, after V lost 0 bases and J lost 1 base. The CDR3 has 19 residues. Germline V CDR1 and CDR2: SGHAT, FQNNGV. CDR3: CASSLEPPGIAGVSYEQYF. The CDR3 DNA is TGTGCCAGCAGCTTAGAACCCCCGGGAATAGCGGGTGTGTCCTACGAGCAGTACTTC.

This clonotype was observed at least ten times. The rearrangement joins TRBV20-1 to TRBJ2-7; 11 positions match TRBD2. V lost 5 bases to trimming and J lost 3 bases; unmatched junction nucleotides: 9. Germline-derived CDR1 and CDR2 are DFQATT and SNEGSKA (reference sequence). The CDR3 sequence is 15 residues long. CDR3 bases: TGCAGTGCTGAACCGACTAGCGGGAAAGACTACGAGCAGTACTTC. It yields the protein CSAEPTSGKDYEQYF.

A few counts support this clonotype. The gene calls are TRBV12-3 or TRBV12-4 and TRBJ2-7; 8 positions agree with TRBD1. The V segment lost 2 bases and the J segment 7 bases; nucleotides outside the gene matches: 10. The CDR3 has 15 amino acids. The CDR3 nucleotides are TGTGCCAGCAGTTTAACCACTGGGACAGGCGGGGAGCAGTACTTC. This codes for CASSLTTGTGGEQYF.

This clonotype was counted ten times or more. The chain uses TRBV28 and TRBJ2-7; 14 nucleotides match TRBD2. The junction had 5 bases not matched to a gene; V was cut back by 2 bases and J by 5 bases. Germline V gene lookup returns CDR1 MDHEN and CDR2 SYDVKM. This CDR3 has 16 residues. In DNA, the CDR3 is TGTGCCAGCAGTTTAGTAGGACTAGCGGGAGGCGACGAGCAGTACTTC. Translated: CASSLVGLAGGDEQYF.

This clonotype was seen repeatedly, ten times or more. The rearrangement links TRBV9 to TRBJ2-7, with D maybe TRBD2 (5 bases). Trimming shortened V by 0 bases and J by 2 bases, and 18 bases separated the two germline ends. There are 17 residues in the CDR3. CDR1 is SGDLS and CDR2 is YYNGEE in the germline V gene. In DNA form, the CDR3 reads TGTGCCAGCAGCGTAGGGTGGGCTTTTCGGGGAACCTACGAGCAGTACTTC. Translated, it gives CASSVGWAFRGTYEQYF.

The J gene is TRBJ2-1, the V gene TRBV19; 10 positions agree with TRBD2. Germline V CDR1 and CDR2: LNHDA, SQIVND (reference sequence). After removal of 6 bases from V and 14 bases from J, the junction contained 16 bases not matched to a gene. The CDR3 is 15 residues long. The DNA for the CDR3 is TGTGCCAGTAGGTACTCCGGGACTAGCGCCTCAGGGAAGTTCTTC. It is translated as CASRYSGTSASGKFF.

Many counts were recorded for this clonotype. The V call is TRBV20-1, the J call TRBJ2-5; D is unresolved. CDR1 is DFQATT, CDR2 SNEGSKA, per germline (reference sequence). Trimming removed 4 bases from V and 5 bases from J, with 8 bases in between. This CDR3 contains 11 residues. The CDR3 sequence is CSATHGETQYF. The DNA of the CDR3 is TGCAGTGCTACCCACGGGGAGACCCAGTACTTC.

This clonotype was observed many times. The chain has TRBV7-9 and TRBJ1-1; D remains ambiguous. The germline gives CDR1 SEHNR, CDR2 FQNEAQ (reference sequence). Trimming took 3 bases from V and 1 from J, leaving 9 bases between them. This CDR3 region has 14 residues. This CDR3 is CASSFWTENTEAFF. CDR3 nucleotide sequence: TGTGCCAGCAGCTTCTGGACCGAGAACACTGAAGCTTTCTTT.

Many counts were recorded for this clonotype. The chain uses TRBV27 and TRBJ2-3; D is possibly TRBD1 or TRBD2 (6 bases each). Deletions cut 1 base from V and 2 bases from J, with 31 bases between. The CDR3 spans 22 residues. The germline CDR1 and CDR2 sequences are MNHEY and SMNVEV (reference sequence). The chain's CDR3 is CASSLYGGPHKREREDTDTQYF. DNA for the CDR3: TGTGCCAGCAGTTTATATGGGGGGCCACACAAACGGGAGAGAGAGGACACAGATACGCAGTATTTT.

The genes are TRBV3-1 and TRBJ2-2; tentative D call: TRBD2 (5 bases). CDR1 is LGHDT, CDR2 YNNKEL, per germline (reference sequence). Between the trimmed V and J ends, which lost 11 bases and 6 bases, there was a span of 25 bases. CDR3 length: 16 residues. CDR3 coding DNA: TGTGCCTCCTGCCAAGGAGCGGCGCCCGGCGCCGGGGAGCTGTTTTTT. It translates to CASCQGAAPGAGELFF.

This clonotype appeared many times. J is TRBJ2-1 and V is TRBV5-1; 10 nucleotides agree with TRBD2. CDR1 and CDR2 from the germline V gene are SGHRS and YFSETQ. V was pared by 0 bases and J by 6 bases, with 6 bases of the junction left unmatched. This CDR3 comprises 16 residues. This CDR3 reads CASSLAGQREGNEQFF. The CDR3 DNA is TGCGCCAGCAGCTTGGCCGGTCAGCGGGAGGGCAATGAGCAGTTCTTC. Full variable domain (missing parts from reference TRBV5-1 and TRBJ2-1): KAGVTQTPRYLIKTRGQQVTLSCSPISGHRSVSWYQQTPGQGLQFLFEYFSETQRNKGNFPGRFSGRQFSNSRSEMNVSTLELGDSALYLCASSLAGQREGNEQFFGPGTRLTVL.

In the case of this clonotype: With a much larger clone just one base away, this may be a read error. This chain joins TRBV7-9 and TRBJ2-1; unclear D gene. Germline assignment: CDR1 SEHNR and CDR2 FQNEAQ (reference sequence). With 5 bases removed from V and 0 bases from J, the gap between germline ends came to 8 bases. The CDR3 consists of 14 residues. The CDR3, as DNA: TGTGCCAGCAGCCAGCACAGCTCCTACAATGAGCAGTTCTTC. It translates to CASSQHSSYNEQFF.

This clonotype was counted many times. J is TRBJ2-1 and V is TRBV5-1; TRBD2 matches 9 bases. This CDR3 is 15 amino acids long. Germline values: CDR1 SGHRS, CDR2 YFSETQ. With 5 bases clipped from V and 5 bases from J, the junction kept 8 bases outside the gene matches. The CDR3 protein is CASSPRLADNNEQFF. The CDR3 DNA sequence: TGCGCCAGCAGTCCGAGACTAGCGGATAACAATGAGCAGTTCTTC.

This clonotype was seen at least ten times. This chain connects TRBV18 to TRBJ2-3; D is possibly TRBD1 (5 bases). In germline, CDR1 is KGHSH, CDR2 LQKENI. Trimming took 2 bases from V and 2 from J, leaving 8 bases between them. The CDR3 length is 14 residues. The CDR3 nucleotides read TGTGCCAGCTCACCAAAGGGGCCCACAGATACGCAGTATTTT. As protein: CASSPKGPTDTQYF.

This clonotype was counted at least ten times. The rearrangement uses TRBV20-1 and TRBJ2-1; 9 bases agree with TRBD2. Trimming at V came to 3 bases and at J to 10 bases, leaving 13 bases not matched to a gene. Germline V CDR1 and CDR2: DFQATT, SNEGSKA (reference sequence). There are 15 residues in the CDR3. This CDR3 reads CSARLSGRDTREQFF. The DNA for the CDR3 is TGCAGTGCTAGGCTTAGCGGGAGAGATACTCGGGAGCAGTTCTTC.

This clonotype was seen ten or more times. V gene TRBV7-2 combines with J gene TRBJ2-5; 8 bases align to TRBD2. This CDR3 contains 14 residues. Germline loops: CDR1 SGHTA, CDR2 FQGNSA. Trimming took 5 bases from V and 8 from J; bases not matched to a gene: 10. Here the CDR3 reads CASSQNSGGATQYF. CDR3 DNA sequence: TGTGCCAGCAGCCAAAACTCGGGGGGGGCAACCCAGTACTTC.